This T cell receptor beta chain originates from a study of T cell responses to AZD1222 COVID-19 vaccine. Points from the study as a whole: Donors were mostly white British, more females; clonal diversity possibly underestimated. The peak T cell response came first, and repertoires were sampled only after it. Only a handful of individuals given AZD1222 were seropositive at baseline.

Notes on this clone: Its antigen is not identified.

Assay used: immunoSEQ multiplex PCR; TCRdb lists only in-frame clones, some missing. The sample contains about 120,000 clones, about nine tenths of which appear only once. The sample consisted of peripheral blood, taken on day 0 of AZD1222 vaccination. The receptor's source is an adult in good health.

The CDR3: CASRGGRAGEQYF. The CDR3 DNA is TGTGCCAGCAGGGGCGGCAGGGCGGGGGAGCAGTACTTC. This chain uses TRBV7-2 with TRBJ2-7; TRBD2 might be the D (6 bases). Trimming cost V 6 bases and J 7 bases, with 16 bases left between them. The CDR3 extends over 13 amino acids. Germline assignment: CDR1 SGHTA and CDR2 FQGNSA.